This entry lists 8 T cell receptor beta chains sequenced from one sample in a study of technical replicates of blood from a handful of donors. Some clones are missing from TCRdb's copy, which holds only in-frame ones; the method was immunoSEQ multiplex PCR. The sample gives approximately 82,000 clones, just over 90% of which show up once; 0.25% to 0.35% is in the top ten. Material: T cells isolated from PBMCs. The receptors originated from a human donor in good health.

The chain links TRBV9 to TRBJ1-1; 8 bases map to TRBD1. In germline, CDR1 is SGDLS, CDR2 YYNGEE. The CDR3 is 16 residues long. Unmatched junction bases numbered 8, after V lost 0 bases and J lost 4 bases. CDR3 sequence: CASSVEQGGRGTEAFF. In nucleotides, the CDR3 is TGTGCCAGCAGCGTAGAACAGGGGGGAAGGGGCACTGAAGCTTTCTTT.

The V gene is TRBV27, the J gene TRBJ2-1, with a tentative D call TRBD1 (6 bases). CDR1 is MNHEY, CDR2 SMNVEV, per germline (reference sequence). CDR3 length: 14 amino acids. Trimming stripped 4 bases from V and 6 bases from J, with 13 bases between. The CDR3 here is CASSSARDINEQFF. The CDR3 DNA is TGTGCCAGCAGTTCAGCCCGGGACATCAATGAGCAGTTCTTC.

This clone showed up just once. The rearrangement uses TRBV11-2 and TRBJ2-3; 7 positions agree with TRBD2. This CDR3 is 13 amino acids long. Germline loops: CDR1 SGHAT, CDR2 FQNNGV. V was clipped by 3 bases and J by 6 bases; unmatched bases: 3. CDR3 in amino acids: CASSFWGGDTQYF. The CDR3 DNA follows: TGTGCCAGCAGCTTCTGGGGAGGGGATACGCAGTATTTT.

J is TRBJ2-3 and V is TRBV7-9, with 7 positions matching TRBD1. After removal of 4 bases from V and 7 bases from J, the junction contained 14 bases not matched to a gene. Germline V gene lookup returns CDR1 SEHNR and CDR2 FQNEAQ (reference sequence). The CDR3 runs 16 residues. Written as DNA, the CDR3 is TGTGCCAGCAGCTCCCAAGGGACAGATGGGCTAAATACGCAGTATTTT. Its translation is CASSSQGTDGLNTQYF.

The rearrangement uses TRBV29-1 and TRBJ1-1; TRBD1 might be the D (6 bases). Germline lookup yields CDR1 SQVTM and CDR2 ANQGSEA. CDR3 size: 12 residues. V dropped 4 bases and J dropped 3 bases, with 9 bases sitting between them. DNA of the CDR3: TGCAGCGTTGGGACAGTGTACACTGAAGCTTTCTTT. This translates into CSVGTVYTEAFF.

The chain uses TRBV7-6 and TRBJ1-4; 8 bases are shared with TRBD1. The CDR3 runs to 13 residues. Germline CDR1 SGHVS, CDR2 FNYEAQ. Trimming cost V 10 bases and J 4 bases; bases outside gene matches: 5. The CDR3 loop is CATSQGGNEKLFF. As DNA, the CDR3 is TGTGCCACATCACAGGGGGGTAATGAAAAACTGTTTTTT.

This sequence joins TRBV27 and TRBJ1-5; no reliable D call. The CDR3 has 13 residues. The germline V and J ends were trimmed by 6 bases and 0 bases, with 6 bases remaining between them. Per the germline V gene, CDR1 is MNHEY and CDR2 is SMNVEV (reference sequence). The CDR3 here is CASRLYSNQPQHF. The CDR3 nucleotides read TGTGCCAGCAGGCTCTATAGCAATCAGCCCCAGCATTTT.

V gene TRBV13 combines with J gene TRBJ2-4; a possible D gene is TRBD1 (7 bases). The germline gives CDR1 PRHDT, CDR2 FYEKMQ (reference sequence). V was clipped by 4 bases and J by 6 bases, with 19 bases between them. This CDR3 region has 16 residues. CDR3 coding DNA: TGTGCCAGCAGCTCGCATCTTGTCCAGGGGGGAAACATTCAGTACTTC. This sequence encodes CASSSHLVQGGNIQYF. Filled out from reference TRBV13 and TRBJ2-4, the complete variable domain reads AAGVIQSPRHLIKEKRETATLKCYPIPRHDTVYWYQQGPGQDPQFLISFYEKMQSDKGSIPDRFSAQQFSDYHSELNMSSLELGDSALYFCASSSHLVQGGNIQYFGAGTRLSVL.